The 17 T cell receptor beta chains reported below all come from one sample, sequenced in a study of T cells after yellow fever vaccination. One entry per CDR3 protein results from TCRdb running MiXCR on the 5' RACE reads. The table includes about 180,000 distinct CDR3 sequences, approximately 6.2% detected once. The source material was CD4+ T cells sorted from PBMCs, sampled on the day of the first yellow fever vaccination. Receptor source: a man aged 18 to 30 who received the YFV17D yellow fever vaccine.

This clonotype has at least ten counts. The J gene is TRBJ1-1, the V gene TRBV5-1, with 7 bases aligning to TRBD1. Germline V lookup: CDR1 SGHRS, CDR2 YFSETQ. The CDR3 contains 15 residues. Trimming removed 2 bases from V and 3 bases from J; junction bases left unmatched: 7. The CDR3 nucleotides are TGCGCCAGCAGCTTCGGCCCTCAGGGGGACACTGAAGCTTTCTTT. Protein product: CASSFGPQGDTEAFF.

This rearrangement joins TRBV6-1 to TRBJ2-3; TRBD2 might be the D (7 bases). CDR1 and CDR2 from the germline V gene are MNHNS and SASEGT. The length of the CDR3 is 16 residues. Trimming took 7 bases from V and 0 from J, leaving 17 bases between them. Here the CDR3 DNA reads TGTGCCAGCACCTCAAGGGGGGGGCGCAGCACAGATACGCAGTATTTT. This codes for CASTSRGGRSTDTQYF.

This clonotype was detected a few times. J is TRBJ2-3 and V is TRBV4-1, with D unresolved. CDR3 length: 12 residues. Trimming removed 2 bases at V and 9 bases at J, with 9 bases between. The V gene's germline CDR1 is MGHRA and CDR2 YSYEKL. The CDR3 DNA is TGCGCCAGCAGCCAAACGCTCGGCACGCAGTATTTT. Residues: CASSQTLGTQYF.

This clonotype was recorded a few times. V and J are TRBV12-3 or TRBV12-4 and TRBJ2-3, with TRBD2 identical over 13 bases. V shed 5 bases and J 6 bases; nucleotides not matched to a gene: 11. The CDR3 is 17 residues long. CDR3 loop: CASSGTGLAGPGDTQYF. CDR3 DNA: TGTGCCAGCAGTGGAACGGGACTAGCGGGACCAGGGGATACGCAGTATTTT.

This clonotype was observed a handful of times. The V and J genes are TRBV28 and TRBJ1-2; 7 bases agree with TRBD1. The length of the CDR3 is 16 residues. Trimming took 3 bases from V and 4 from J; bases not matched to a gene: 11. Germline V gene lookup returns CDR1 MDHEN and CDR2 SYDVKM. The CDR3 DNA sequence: TGTGCCAGCAGTTTCGGTCAGGGGGTTTGGGGCTATGGCTACACCTTC. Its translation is CASSFGQGVWGYGYTF.

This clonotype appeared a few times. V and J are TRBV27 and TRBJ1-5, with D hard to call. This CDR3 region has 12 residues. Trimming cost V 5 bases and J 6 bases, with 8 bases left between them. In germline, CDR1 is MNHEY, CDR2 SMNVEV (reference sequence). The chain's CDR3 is CASSQMGQPQHF. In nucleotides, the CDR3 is TGTGCCAGCAGTCAGATGGGTCAGCCCCAGCATTTT.

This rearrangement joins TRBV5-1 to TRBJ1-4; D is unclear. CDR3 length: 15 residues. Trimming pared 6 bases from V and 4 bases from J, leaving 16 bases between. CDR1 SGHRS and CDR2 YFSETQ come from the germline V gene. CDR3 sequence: CASTLSGRDNEKLFF. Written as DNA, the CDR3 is TGCGCCAGCACCCTAAGCGGGAGGGATAATGAAAAACTGTTTTTT.

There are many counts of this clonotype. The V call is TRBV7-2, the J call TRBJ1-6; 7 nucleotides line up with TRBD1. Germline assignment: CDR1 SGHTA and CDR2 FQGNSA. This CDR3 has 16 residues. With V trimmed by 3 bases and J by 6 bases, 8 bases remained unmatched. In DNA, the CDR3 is TGTGCCAGCAGCTTGACCGGGACAGTCTCTAATTCACCCCTCCACTTT. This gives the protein CASSLTGTVSNSPLHF.

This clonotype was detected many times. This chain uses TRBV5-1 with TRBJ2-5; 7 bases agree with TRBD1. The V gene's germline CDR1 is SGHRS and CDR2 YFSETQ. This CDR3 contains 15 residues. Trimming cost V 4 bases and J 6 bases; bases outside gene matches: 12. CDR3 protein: CASSDRDRIGKTQYF. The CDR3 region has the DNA TGCGCCAGCAGCGACCGGGACAGAATAGGAAAGACCCAGTACTTC.

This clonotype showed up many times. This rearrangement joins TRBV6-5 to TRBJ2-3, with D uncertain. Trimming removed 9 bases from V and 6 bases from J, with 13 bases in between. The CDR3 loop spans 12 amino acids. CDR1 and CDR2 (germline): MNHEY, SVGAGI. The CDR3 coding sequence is TGTGCCAGTAAGATTGGAGAGGATACGCAGTATTTT. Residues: CASKIGEDTQYF.

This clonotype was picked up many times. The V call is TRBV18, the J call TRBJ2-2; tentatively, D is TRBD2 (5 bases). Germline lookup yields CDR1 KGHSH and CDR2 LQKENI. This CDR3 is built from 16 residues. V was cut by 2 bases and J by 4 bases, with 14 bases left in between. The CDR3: CASSPAASRGTGELFF. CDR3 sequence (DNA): TGTGCCAGCTCACCAGCGGCGTCCCGGGGCACCGGGGAGCTGTTTTTT.

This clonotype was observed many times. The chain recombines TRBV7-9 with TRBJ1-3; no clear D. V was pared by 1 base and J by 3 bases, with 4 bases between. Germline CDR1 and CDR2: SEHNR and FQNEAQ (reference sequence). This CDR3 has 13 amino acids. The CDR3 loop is CASSLERGNTIYF. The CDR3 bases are TGTGCCAGCAGCTTAGAACGTGGAAACACCATATATTTT.

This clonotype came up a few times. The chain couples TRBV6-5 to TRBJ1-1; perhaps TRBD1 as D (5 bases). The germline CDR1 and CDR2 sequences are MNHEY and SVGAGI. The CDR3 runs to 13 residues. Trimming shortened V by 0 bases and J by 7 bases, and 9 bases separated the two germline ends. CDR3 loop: CASSYSAGLEAFF. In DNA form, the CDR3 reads TGTGCCAGCAGTTACTCGGCAGGGCTTGAAGCTTTCTTT.

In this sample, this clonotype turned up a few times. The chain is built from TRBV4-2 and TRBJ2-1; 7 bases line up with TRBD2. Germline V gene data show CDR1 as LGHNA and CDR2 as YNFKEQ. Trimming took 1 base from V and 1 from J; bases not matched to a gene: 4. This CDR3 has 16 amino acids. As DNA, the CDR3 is TGTGCCAGCAGCCAAGGGGACGGGGGGTCCTACAATGAGCAGTTCTTC. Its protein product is CASSQGDGGSYNEQFF.

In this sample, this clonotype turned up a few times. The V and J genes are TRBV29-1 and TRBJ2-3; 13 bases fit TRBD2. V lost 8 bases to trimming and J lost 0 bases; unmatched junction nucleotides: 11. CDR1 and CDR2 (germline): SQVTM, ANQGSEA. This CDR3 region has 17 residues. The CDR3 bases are TGCAGCTCCGCCGGGACTAGCGGGGACGTTAGCACAGATACGCAGTATTTT. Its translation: CSSAGTSGDVSTDTQYF.

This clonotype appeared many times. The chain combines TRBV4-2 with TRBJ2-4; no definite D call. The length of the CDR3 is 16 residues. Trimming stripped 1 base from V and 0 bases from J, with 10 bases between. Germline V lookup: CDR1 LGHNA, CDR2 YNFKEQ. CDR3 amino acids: CASSQALALAKNIQYF. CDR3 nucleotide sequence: TGTGCCAGCAGCCAAGCTCTTGCGCTAGCCAAAAACATTCAGTACTTC.

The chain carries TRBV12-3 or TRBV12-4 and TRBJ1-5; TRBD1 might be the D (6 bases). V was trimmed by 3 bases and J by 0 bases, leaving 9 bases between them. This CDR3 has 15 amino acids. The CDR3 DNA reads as TGTGCCAGCAGTTTTACAGGGTATAGCAATCAGCCCCAGCATTTT. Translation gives CASSFTGYSNQPQHF.